This TCR beta chain was documented in a study of T cell responses to AZD1222 COVID-19 vaccine. Germline V gene data show CDR1 as SQVTM and CDR2 as ANQGSEA. This CDR3 is built from 12 residues. V shed 7 bases and J shed 3 bases, with 10 bases lying between them. Assay used: immunoSEQ multiplex PCR; TCRdb lists only in-frame clones, some missing. Among 70,000 to 95,000 clones listed, 75% to 85% were seen once. The receptor was isolated from an adult in good health. The chain is built from TRBV29-1 and TRBJ2-1; D might be TRBD2 (5 bases). The source was peripheral blood, collected on day 0 of AZD1222 vaccination. The CDR3 coding sequence is TGCAGCGCCTATCGGGACTACAATGAGCAGTTCTTC. It encodes CSAYRDYNEQFF.